This passage covers 16 T cell receptor beta chains from one sample sequenced in a study of glioma-infiltrating T cells after dendritic cell vaccination. Profiled with immunoSEQ multiplex PCR; TCRdb holds only in-frame clones, not every one. The sample lists around 58,000 clones, approximately 78% occurring once. Sequenced material: blood, taken before dendritic cell vaccination. Every receptor here comes from a human donor with glioblastoma.

V gene TRBV2 combines with J gene TRBJ1-2; D is possibly TRBD1 (5 bases). Deletions cut 6 bases from V and 4 bases from J, with 12 bases between. The CDR3 consists of 13 residues. Per germline, CDR1 SNHLY and CDR2 FYNNEI. Here the CDR3 DNA reads TGTGCCAGCAGCGCTCAGGGTAGCTATGGCTACACCTTC. This translates into CASSAQGSYGYTF.

The rearrangement joins TRBV5-1 to TRBJ2-5; 9 bases fit TRBD2. Unmatched junction bases numbered 7, after V lost 5 bases and J lost 5 bases. In germline, CDR1 is SGHRS, CDR2 YFSETQ. The CDR3 sequence is 14 residues long. The CDR3 is CASSSGTSLETQYF. CDR3 coding DNA: TGCGCCAGCAGTTCCGGGACTAGCCTTGAGACCCAGTACTTC.

The V gene is TRBV7-9, the J gene TRBJ1-2; D is ambiguous. The V end was cut by 2 bases, the J end by 6 bases, with 13 bases between. This CDR3 has 14 residues. In germline, CDR1 is SEHNR, CDR2 FQNEAQ (reference sequence). CDR3 coding DNA: TGTGCCAGCAGCTTATGGCCAGGATGGGATGGCTACACCTTC. Residues: CASSLWPGWDGYTF.

The V call is TRBV27, the J call TRBJ2-1; 7 nucleotides align to TRBD1. There are 14 residues in the CDR3. Losses at the gene ends were 5 bases for V and 6 bases for J; bases not matched to a gene: 7. CDR1 and CDR2 (germline): MNHEY, SMNVEV (reference sequence). CDR3 amino acids: CASSGRQGSNEQFF. The CDR3 nucleotides read TGTGCCAGCAGTGGCCGACAGGGCTCCAATGAGCAGTTCTTC.

V is TRBV10-3 and J is TRBJ1-6; TRBD1 is a possible D gene (6 bases). The CDR3 runs to 14 residues. Trimming left V 6 bases short and J 8 bases short, with 14 bases between. CDR1 is ENHRY and CDR2 is SYGVKD in the germline V gene. The CDR3 loop reads CAIRTAGEHSPLHF. DNA of the CDR3: TGTGCCATCAGAACCGCAGGGGAGCATTCACCCCTCCACTTT.

The chain couples TRBV5-4 to TRBJ1-3; 9 bases are a match to TRBD1. V lost 0 bases and J lost 2; bases outside the gene matches: 3. CDR3 size: 16 residues. Germline V gene sequence: CDR1 SGHNT, CDR2 YYREEE (reference sequence). This chain's CDR3 is CASSLGDRVAGNTIYF. The CDR3 region has the DNA TGTGCCAGCAGCTTGGGGGACAGGGTGGCTGGAAACACCATATATTTT. Complete variable domain (other parts from reference TRBV5-4 and TRBJ1-3): ETGVTQSPTHLIKTRGQQVTLRCSSQSGHNTVSWYQQALGQGPQFIFQYYREEENGRGNFPPRFSGLQFPNYSSELNVNALELDDSALYLCASSLGDRVAGNTIYFGEGSWLTVV.

The chain has TRBV10-3 and TRBJ1-1; tentatively, D is TRBD1 (6 bases). This CDR3 contains 17 residues. Germline V gene sequence: CDR1 ENHRY, CDR2 SYGVKD. V dropped 0 bases and J dropped 2 bases, with 16 bases sitting between them. CDR3: CAISESGYGTHNTEAFF. The CDR3 DNA reads TGTGCCATCAGTGAGTCCGGATACGGGACACACAACACTGAAGCTTTCTTT.

There are a few counts of this clone. V and J are TRBV28 and TRBJ1-3, with 8 positions matching TRBD1. Germline-derived CDR1 and CDR2 are MDHEN and SYDVKM. The CDR3 spans 16 residues. With 4 bases clipped from V and 2 bases from J, the junction kept 7 bases outside the gene matches. The DNA of the CDR3 is TGTGCCAGCAGTTCGGCAGGGGGCGCCCCTGGAAACACCATATATTTT. It is translated as CASSSAGGAPGNTIYF.

The chain links TRBV7-2 to TRBJ2-1; TRBD2 matches at 13 bases. The CDR3 is made up of 16 amino acids. Germline CDR1 is SGHTA and CDR2 is FQGNSA. Losses at the gene ends were 3 bases for V and 4 bases for J; bases not matched to a gene: 3. CDR3: CASSFTSGGGYNEQFF. CDR3 DNA sequence: TGTGCCAGCAGCTTTACTAGCGGGGGGGGTTACAATGAGCAGTTCTTC.

The CDR3 region has the DNA TGTGCCAGCAGTCGGACACTGAACACCGGGGAGCTGTTTTTT. It specifies CASSRTLNTGELFF. This sequence joins TRBV6-5 and TRBJ2-2; perhaps TRBD1 as D (5 bases). Germline-derived CDR1 and CDR2 are MNHEY and SVGAGI. V was clipped by 5 bases and J by 1 base, with 8 bases between them. The CDR3 runs to 14 residues.

This clone appeared once. The chain joins TRBV5-1 to TRBJ2-7, with 9 bases matching TRBD1. The CDR3 contains 16 residues. Germline trimming cut 4 bases from V and 5 bases from J; bases unmatched to any gene: 13. Germline assignment: CDR1 SGHRS and CDR2 YFSETQ. CDR3 sequence: CASSRPERTGDHEQYF. Written as DNA, the CDR3 is TGCGCCAGCAGCCGACCGGAACGGACAGGGGACCACGAGCAGTACTTC. Complete variable domain (other parts from reference TRBV5-1 and TRBJ2-7): KAGVTQTPRYLIKTRGQQVTLSCSPISGHRSVSWYQQTPGQGLQFLFEYFSETQRNKGNFPGRFSGRQFSNSRSEMNVSTLELGDSALYLCASSRPERTGDHEQYFGPGTRLTVT.

V gene TRBV27 combines with J gene TRBJ1-2; tentatively, D is TRBD1 (5 bases). The CDR3 sequence is 15 residues long. Per the germline V gene, CDR1 is MNHEY and CDR2 is SMNVEV (reference sequence). Deletions cut 5 bases from V and 5 bases from J, with 18 bases between. The CDR3 sequence: CASSAPGLGSYGYTF. The CDR3 nucleotides are TGTGCCAGCAGTGCTCCGGGACTGGGTTCTTATGGCTACACCTTC.

CDR3 residues: CASSLSTGSNNEKLFF. CDR3 bases: TGTGCCAGCAGCCTTTCGACAGGGTCAAATAATGAAAAACTGTTTTTT. The chain uses TRBV5-4 and TRBJ1-4; 7 bases match TRBD1. The J segment lost 4 bases and the V segment lost 4 bases, leaving 10 bases of the junction unmatched. The CDR3 has 16 amino acids. Germline-derived CDR1 and CDR2 are SGHNT and YYREEE (reference sequence).

The chain joins TRBV5-1 to TRBJ2-7, with 9 bases that match TRBD2. Germline trimming cut 2 bases from V and 4 bases from J; bases unmatched to any gene: 4. This CDR3 comprises 14 residues. In germline, CDR1 is SGHRS, CDR2 YFSETQ. The CDR3 DNA sequence: TGCGCCAGCAGCTTCCCTAGCGGGGCTTACGAGCAGTACTTC. This encodes CASSFPSGAYEQYF. Full variable domain (missing parts from reference TRBV5-1 and TRBJ2-7): KAGVTQTPRYLIKTRGQQVTLSCSPISGHRSVSWYQQTPGQGLQFLFEYFSETQRNKGNFPGRFSGRQFSNSRSEMNVSTLELGDSALYLCASSFPSGAYEQYFGPGTRLTVT.

The chain combines TRBV18 with TRBJ1-4; TRBD1 aligns across 7 bases. With V trimmed by 4 bases and J by 10 bases, 6 bases remained unmatched. This CDR3 spans 13 amino acids. Germline V gene data show CDR1 as KGHSH and CDR2 as LQKENI. DNA for the CDR3: TGTGCCAGCTCACTCCGACAGGGAGGAAAACTGTTTTTT. This gives the protein CASSLRQGGKLFF.

The rearrangement links TRBV6-4 to TRBJ2-5; 11 bases fit TRBD2. V lost 7 bases to trimming and J lost 4 bases; unmatched junction nucleotides: 8. In germline, CDR1 is MRHNA, CDR2 SNTAGT. CDR3 size: 15 residues. The CDR3 protein is CASKLAGGPRETQYF. The CDR3 DNA sequence: TGTGCCAGCAAATTAGCGGGGGGGCCGAGAGAGACCCAGTACTTC.